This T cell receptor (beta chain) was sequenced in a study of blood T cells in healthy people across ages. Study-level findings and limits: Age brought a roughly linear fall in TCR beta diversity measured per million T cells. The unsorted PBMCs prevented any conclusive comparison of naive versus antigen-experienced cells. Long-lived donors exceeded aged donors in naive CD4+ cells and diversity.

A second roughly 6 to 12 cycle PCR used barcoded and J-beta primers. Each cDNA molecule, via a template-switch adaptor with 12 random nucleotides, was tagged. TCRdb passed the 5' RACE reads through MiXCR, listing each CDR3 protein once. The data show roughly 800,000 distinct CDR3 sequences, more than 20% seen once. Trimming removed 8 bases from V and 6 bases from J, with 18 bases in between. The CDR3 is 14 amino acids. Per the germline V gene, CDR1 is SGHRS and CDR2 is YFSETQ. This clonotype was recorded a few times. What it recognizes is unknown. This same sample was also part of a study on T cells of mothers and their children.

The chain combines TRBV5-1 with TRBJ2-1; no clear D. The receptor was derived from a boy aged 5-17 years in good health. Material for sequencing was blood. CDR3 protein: CASYGGHLVNEQFF. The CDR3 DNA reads TGCGCCAGTTACGGCGGTCATCTCGTCAATGAGCAGTTCTTC.